The 14 T cell receptor beta chains listed next were all sequenced from one sample in a study of blood T cell repertoires in COVID-19. Profiling relied on immunoSEQ multiplex PCR, and the TCRdb table lists in-frame clones only, not all of them. In the table there are 150,000 or so clones, around 84% of which are singletons. Input material: peripheral blood. These receptors all come from a woman aged 50 to 65 in a cohort sampled during active or convalescent COVID-19.

This sequence joins TRBV27 and TRBJ2-5, with D uncertain. Per germline, CDR1 MNHEY and CDR2 SMNVEV (reference sequence). This CDR3 comprises 13 residues. The V end lost 6 bases, the J end lost 5 bases, and 13 bases lay between the germline ends. DNA of the CDR3: TGTGCCAGCAGAAACGGTCCCTTGGAGACCCAGTACTTC. It encodes CASRNGPLETQYF.

The chain joins TRBV5-1 to TRBJ1-3, with D perhaps matching TRBD1 (6 bases). CDR3 length: 16 amino acids. Per germline, CDR1 SGHRS and CDR2 YFSETQ. The V end lost 4 bases, the J end lost 0 bases, and 14 bases lay between the germline ends. CDR3 DNA: TGCGCCAGCAGCAACCGACAGGATAGCTCTGGAAACACCATATATTTT. Its translation: CASSNRQDSSGNTIYF.

V gene TRBV6-2 or TRBV6-3 combines with J gene TRBJ1-2; 7 nucleotides agree with TRBD1. CDR1 and CDR2 from the germline V gene are MNHEY and SVGEGT. This CDR3 has 14 amino acids. V was clipped by 6 bases and J by 4 bases; unmatched bases: 8. CDR3 DNA: TGTGCCAGCAGCCCGGGACAGCAAGTCTATGGCTACACCTTC. Its protein product is CASSPGQQVYGYTF.

The chain employs TRBV7-8 and TRBJ1-1; 7 nucleotides align to TRBD1. This CDR3 region has 16 residues. Germline CDR1 reads SGHVS; CDR2 reads FQNEAQ. V gave up 1 base and J gave up 1 base; unmatched junction bases: 6. In DNA, the CDR3 is TGTGCCAGCAGCTTAGTTGGGGGACAGCGGAACACTGAAGCTTTCTTT. Translating gives CASSLVGGQRNTEAFF.

The chain combines TRBV19 with TRBJ1-5; D remains ambiguous. Between the trimmed V and J ends, which lost 0 bases and 2 bases, there was a span of 17 bases. CDR1 is LNHDA and CDR2 is SQIVND in the germline V gene (reference sequence). The length of the CDR3 is 18 residues. CDR3 coding DNA: TGTGCCAGTAGTATAGACCCGATCAACAACGCTGGCAATCAGCCCCAGCATTTT. Translated, it gives CASSIDPINNAGNQPQHF.

Here the CDR3 DNA reads TGTGCCAGCAGCTTAATGTCTAGCGGGGGGGGGACCCAGTACTTC. Translation gives CASSLMSSGGGTQYF. The chain has TRBV7-2 and TRBJ2-5, with 12 bases identical to TRBD2. This CDR3 is built from 15 residues. After removal of 2 bases from V and 7 bases from J, the junction contained 5 bases not matched to a gene. From germline, CDR1 is SGHTA and CDR2 FQGNSA.

The chain joins TRBV7-8 to TRBJ2-1; possible D gene TRBD1, 6 bases. V gave up 4 bases and J gave up 6 bases, with 10 bases separating them. Germline-derived CDR1 and CDR2 are SGHVS and FQNEAQ. The CDR3 has 13 amino acids. CDR3 loop: CASSSGDTNEQFF. In nucleotides, the CDR3 is TGTGCCAGCAGCTCAGGGGACACCAATGAGCAGTTCTTC.

The chain recombines TRBV4-1 with TRBJ1-1, with D perhaps matching TRBD1 (5 bases). This CDR3 is built from 14 residues. Germline V CDR1 and CDR2: MGHRA, YSYEKL. Trimming removed 1 base at V and 6 bases at J, with 12 bases between. As DNA, the CDR3 is TGCGCCAGCAGCCAAGTAGGGGTATCTGCTGAAGCTTTCTTT. Translating gives CASSQVGVSAEAFF.

The chain employs TRBV24-1 and TRBJ2-1; TRBD1 matches 9 bases. Trimming took 6 bases from V and 2 from J; bases not matched to a gene: 16. The length of the CDR3 is 19 residues. The V gene's germline CDR1 is KGHDR and CDR2 SFDVKD. The CDR3 coding sequence is TGTGCCACCAGTTCGTCCCGGGACAGGGTGCAGGGGACCTACAATGAGCAGTTCTTC. Its translation is CATSSSRDRVQGTYNEQFF.

The chain recombines TRBV19 with TRBJ2-1, with 11 bases fitting TRBD1. Germline V CDR1 and CDR2: LNHDA, SQIVND (reference sequence). V dropped 4 bases and J dropped 9; count of bases not matched to a gene: 8. The CDR3 is 15 residues long. CDR3 sequence reads: CASSRGTGGGGEQFF. Here the CDR3 DNA reads TGTGCCAGTAGTAGGGGGACAGGGGGAGGCGGTGAGCAGTTCTTC.

The rearrangement uses TRBV11-2 and TRBJ2-3; unclear D gene. Per germline, CDR1 SGHAT and CDR2 FQNNGV. The germline V and J ends were trimmed by 1 base and 0 bases, with 8 bases remaining between them. CDR3 size: 15 residues. The CDR3 reads CASSLVAGSTDTQYF. The CDR3 nucleotides read TGTGCCAGCAGCTTAGTGGCAGGTAGCACAGATACGCAGTATTTT.

The chain carries TRBV30 and TRBJ2-6; D is perhaps TRBD2 (5 bases). CDR3 length equals 15 residues. CDR1 and CDR2 (germline): GTSNPN, SVGIG (reference sequence). Trimming removed 0 bases at V and 2 bases at J, with 8 bases between. CDR3 residues: CAWSVTGAGANVLTF. In DNA form, the CDR3 reads TGTGCCTGGAGTGTTACCGGGGCTGGGGCCAACGTCCTGACTTTC.

The chain is built from TRBV12-3 or TRBV12-4 and TRBJ1-5, with TRBD1 as a possible D gene (5 bases). V was shortened by 6 bases and J by 7 bases, with 13 bases between the two germline ends. The CDR3 length is 13 residues. As DNA, the CDR3 is TGTGCCAGCAGCTCCCATGGGGGGCAGCCCCAGCATTTT. Residues: CASSSHGGQPQHF.

The DNA of the CDR3 is TGCGCCAGCAAACAGGCCCACTCAAACACTGAAGCTTTCTTT. This gives the protein CASKQAHSNTEAFF. V gene TRBV5-1 combines with J gene TRBJ1-1; the D gene is possibly TRBD1 (5 bases). There are 14 residues in the CDR3. Looked up from germline, CDR1 is SGHRS and CDR2 is YFSETQ. V lost 6 bases and J lost 2, with 14 bases in between.